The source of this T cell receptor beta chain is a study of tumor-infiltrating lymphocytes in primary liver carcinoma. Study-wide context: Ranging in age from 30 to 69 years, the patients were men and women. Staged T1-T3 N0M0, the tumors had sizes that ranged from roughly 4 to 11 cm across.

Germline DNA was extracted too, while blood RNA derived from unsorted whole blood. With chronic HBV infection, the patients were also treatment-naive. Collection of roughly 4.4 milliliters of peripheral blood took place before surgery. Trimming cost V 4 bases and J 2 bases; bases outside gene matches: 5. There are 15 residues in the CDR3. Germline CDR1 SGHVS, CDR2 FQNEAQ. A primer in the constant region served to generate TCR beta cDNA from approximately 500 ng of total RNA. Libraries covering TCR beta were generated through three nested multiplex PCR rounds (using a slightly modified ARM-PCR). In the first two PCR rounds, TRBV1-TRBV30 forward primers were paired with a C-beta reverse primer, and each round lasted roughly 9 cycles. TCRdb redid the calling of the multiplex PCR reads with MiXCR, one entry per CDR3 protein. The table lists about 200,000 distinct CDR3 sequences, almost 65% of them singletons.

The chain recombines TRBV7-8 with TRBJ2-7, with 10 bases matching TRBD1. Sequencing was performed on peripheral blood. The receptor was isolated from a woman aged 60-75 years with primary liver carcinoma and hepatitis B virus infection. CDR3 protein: CASSSYDRGPYEQYF. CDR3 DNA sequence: TGTGCCAGCAGCTCTTATGACAGGGGGCCCTACGAGCAGTACTTC.